This T cell receptor (beta chain) derives from a study of beta chain features in type 1 diabetes. Study as a whole: Patients looked much like healthy donors when it came to age, gender and cell yields.

The V gene's germline CDR1 is SEHNR and CDR2 FQNEAQ (reference sequence). Trimming cost V 4 bases and J 1 base; bases outside gene matches: 5. This CDR3 has 17 amino acids. Study-level results: The naive, central memory and Treg TCRB repertoires looked more alike in patients than they did in healthy donors.

Since all of the isolated RNA was reverse transcribed, expressed TCRB transcripts were what got sequenced. The protocol was immunoSEQ multiplex PCR, while the TCRdb copy is restricted to in-frame clones and leaves out a portion. The table lists 970,000 or so clones, roughly 17% of them singletons. There are a few counts of this clone. As yet, its antigen is unknown. The origin of this receptor is a young woman in good health. The rearrangement links TRBV7-9 to TRBJ2-1, with TRBD2 identical over 12 bases. The sequenced material came from naive CD4+ T cells from blood. CDR3 nucleotide sequence: TGTGCCAGCAGCTCTGGGACTAGCGGGCAGTCCTACAATGAGCAGTTCTTC. Residues: CASSSGTSGQSYNEQFF.